These 31 T cell receptor beta chains were sequenced from one sample in a study of shared clonotypes between healthy human individuals. Only in-frame clones appear in the TCRdb table, and some are missing; sequencing was by immunoSEQ multiplex PCR. The sample gives approximately 980,000 clones, about three quarters of which show up once; approximately 1.5% is in the top ten. The sample consisted of memory CD4+ T cells sorted from blood. Subset here: CD45RA-negative fraction. The receptors were gathered from a man aged 18 to 29 in good health.

V usage is TRBV10-3 and J usage is TRBJ1-2; 7 bases agree with TRBD1. V lost 0 bases to trimming and J lost 6 bases; unmatched junction nucleotides: 4. CDR3 length equals 14 residues. Germline CDR1 and CDR2: ENHRY and SYGVKD. The CDR3 loop reads CAISESTRGDGYTF. The CDR3 DNA sequence: TGTGCCATCAGTGAGTCGACCAGGGGGGATGGCTACACCTTC.

This chain links TRBV4-3 with TRBJ2-2; 9 positions match TRBD2. In germline, CDR1 is LGHNA, CDR2 YSLEER. Unmatched junction bases numbered 5, after V lost 0 bases and J lost 6 bases. CDR3 length equals 16 residues. The CDR3 region has the DNA TGCGCCAGCAGCCAAGATGTAGCGGGAGTTTCCGGGGAGCTGTTTTTT. It specifies CASSQDVAGVSGELFF.

This chain links TRBV2 with TRBJ2-6, with 7 bases matching TRBD2. The V gene end was trimmed by 10 bases and the J gene end by 2 bases; junction bases not matched to a gene: 11. In germline, CDR1 is SNHLY, CDR2 FYNNEI. This CDR3 region has 16 residues. The CDR3 DNA sequence: TGTGCCATCAAGAGGGAGGGTTTAACTGGGGCCAACGTCCTGACTTTC. Its translation is CAIKREGLTGANVLTF.

The gene calls are TRBV30 and TRBJ2-7, with D hard to call. The V gene lost 3 bases and the J gene lost 5 bases, with 20 bases spanning the gap. The germline gives CDR1 GTSNPN, CDR2 SVGIG (reference sequence). This CDR3 is 15 amino acids long. CDR3 DNA: TGTGCCTGGAGCACCCCGGAAGGGTGGCCGAACGAGCAGTACTTC. It codes for CAWSTPEGWPNEQYF.

This sequence joins TRBV23-1 and TRBJ2-7; TRBD1 agrees at 8 bases. TRBV23-1 is identified as an open reading frame with a role that is uncertain. The trim removed 2 bases at V and 1 base at J, leaving 13 bases unmatched. The CDR3 loop spans 18 amino acids. The CDR3 loop is CASSQPRIGQGASYEQYF. In DNA form, the CDR3 reads TGCGCCAGCAGTCAACCACGAATTGGACAGGGCGCTTCCTACGAGCAGTACTTC.

This clone has only a few counts. The V and J genes are TRBV5-1 and TRBJ2-2; D uncertain. CDR3 length equals 14 residues. V lost 0 bases to trimming and J lost 2 bases, with 5 bases between them. Per germline, CDR1 SGHRS and CDR2 YFSETQ. The CDR3 spells CASSLGDNTGELFF. CDR3 nucleotides: TGCGCCAGCAGCTTGGGAGATAACACCGGGGAGCTGTTTTTT.

The CDR3 nucleotides are TGTGCCAGCAGTTCCGAGCGGGGGGGGAATGAGCAGTTCTTC. It yields the protein CASSSERGGNEQFF. The V and J genes are TRBV28 and TRBJ2-1, with 10 bases that match TRBD2. The CDR3 contains 14 residues. CDR1 and CDR2 (germline): MDHEN, SYDVKM. Losses at the gene ends were 4 bases for V and 7 bases for J; bases not matched to a gene: 4. Complete variable domain (other parts from reference TRBV28 and TRBJ2-1): DVKVTQSSRYLVKRTGEKVFLECVQDMDHENMFWYRQDPGLGLRLIYFSYDVKMKEKGDIPEGYSVSREKKERFSLILESASTNQTSMYLCASSSERGGNEQFFGPGTRLTVL.

This chain links TRBV10-2 with TRBJ2-1; the match to TRBD2 covers 8 bases. Germline CDR1 is WSHSY and CDR2 is SAAADI. The CDR3 extends over 12 amino acids. V shed 8 bases, J shed 8 bases, and the junction held 5 bases outside the gene matches. Here the CDR3 DNA reads TGCGCCAGCGGCGGGGGGATCGATGAGCAGTTCTTC. Protein: CASGGGIDEQFF.

The CDR3 reads CASSRMTLGKLGYTF. CDR3 DNA: TGTGCCAGCAGCCGGATGACTTTGGGAAAGCTTGGCTACACCTTC. The J gene is TRBJ1-2, the V gene TRBV6-6, with D uncertain. This CDR3 has 15 amino acids. V dropped 6 bases and J dropped 7 bases, with 21 bases sitting between them. Per germline, CDR1 MNHNY and CDR2 SVGAGI (reference sequence).

The chain uses TRBV5-1 and TRBJ2-2, with D hard to call. Trimming removed 3 bases from V and 1 base from J, with 7 bases in between. Germline V gives CDR1 SGHRS, CDR2 YFSETQ. The CDR3 contains 14 residues. CDR3 nucleotide sequence: TGCGCCAGCAGCTCTACAGTGAACACCGGGGAGCTGTTTTTT. Encoded protein: CASSSTVNTGELFF. Full variable domain (rest looked up from reference TRBV5-1 and TRBJ2-2): KAGVTQTPRYLIKTRGQQVTLSCSPISGHRSVSWYQQTPGQGLQFLFEYFSETQRNKGNFPGRFSGRQFSNSRSEMNVSTLELGDSALYLCASSSTVNTGELFFGEGSRLTVL.

This chain uses TRBV13 with TRBJ1-1; TRBD1 is a possible D gene (5 bases). The CDR3 is made up of 14 amino acids. V was clipped by 0 bases and J by 5 bases, with 10 bases between them. CDR1 PRHDT and CDR2 FYEKMQ come from the germline V gene (reference sequence). CDR3 sequence reads: CASSLGGVWTEAFF. CDR3 DNA sequence: TGTGCCAGCAGCTTAGGGGGGGTTTGGACTGAAGCTTTCTTT.

The V gene is TRBV10-3, the J gene TRBJ1-1; a weak D match, TRBD1 (6 bases). The CDR3 length is 14 residues. Per the germline V gene, CDR1 is ENHRY and CDR2 is SYGVKD. V was pared by 6 bases and J by 6 bases, with 17 bases between. CDR3 sequence reads: CAISQGQGFSEAFF. DNA of the CDR3: TGTGCCATCAGCCAGGGGCAGGGGTTTTCTGAAGCTTTCTTT.

This clone is a singleton in its sample. V is TRBV5-1 and J is TRBJ2-1; 10 bases match TRBD2. J gave up 0 bases and V 4 bases, and 4 bases lay outside the gene matches. The germline V gene encodes CDR1 SGHRS and CDR2 YFSETQ. This CDR3 has 16 amino acids. The CDR3 spells CASSIAGGLSYNEQFF. Here the CDR3 DNA reads TGCGCCAGCAGCATAGCGGGGGGTCTCTCCTACAATGAGCAGTTCTTC. Based on the CDR3 plus reference TRBV5-1 and TRBJ2-1, the full variable domain is KAGVTQTPRYLIKTRGQQVTLSCSPISGHRSVSWYQQTPGQGLQFLFEYFSETQRNKGNFPGRFSGRQFSNSRSEMNVSTLELGDSALYLCASSIAGGLSYNEQFFGPGTRLTVL.

The rearrangement joins TRBV29-1 to TRBJ2-5; 10 bases match TRBD2. V was clipped by 6 bases and J by 2 bases; unmatched bases: 6. CDR3 length equals 14 residues. Germline CDR1 is SQVTM and CDR2 is ANQGSEA. The CDR3: CSVGLAVIQETQYF. DNA of the CDR3: TGCAGCGTAGGACTAGCGGTAATACAAGAGACCCAGTACTTC.

This clone was observed a few times. V and J are TRBV19 and TRBJ1-4; D might be TRBD1 (5 bases). V was clipped by 7 bases and J by 4 bases, with 16 bases between them. CDR1 is LNHDA, CDR2 SQIVND, per germline (reference sequence). The CDR3 extends over 15 amino acids. CDR3 loop: CASTERDRGNEKLFF. The CDR3, as DNA: TGTGCCAGTACCGAAAGGGACCGGGGTAATGAAAAACTGTTTTTT.

This clone was detected a few times. Other DNA sequences in the sample encode the same CDR3. The V gene is TRBV27, the J gene TRBJ2-7; 7 positions match TRBD1. Trimming removed 0 bases from V and 2 bases from J; junction bases left unmatched: 4. CDR3 length: 15 amino acids. Germline V gives CDR1 MNHEY, CDR2 SMNVEV (reference sequence). Here the CDR3 DNA reads TGTGCCAGCAGTTTATCGCCAGGGGGACCCTACGAGCAGTACTTC. This codes for CASSLSPGGPYEQYF.

This sequence joins TRBV4-1 and TRBJ2-3; a weak D match, TRBD2 (6 bases). Trimming stripped 0 bases from V and 4 bases from J, with 14 bases between. CDR3 length equals 16 residues. The germline V gene has CDR1 MGHRA and CDR2 YSYEKL. The CDR3 bases are TGCGCCAGCAGCCAAGAAGGAGGGACCCGGGCAGATACGCAGTATTTT. Its translation: CASSQEGGTRADTQYF.

The chain has TRBV12-5 and TRBJ2-5, with a tentative D call TRBD1 (6 bases). The V gene's germline CDR1 is LGHNT and CDR2 FRNRAP. Trimming removed 6 bases at V and 6 bases at J, with 11 bases between. The CDR3 is 12 amino acids. CDR3 DNA: TGTGCTAGTGGCAGGGGTCACCAGACCCAGTACTTC. Protein: CASGRGHQTQYF.

Regarding this clone: This sample includes further DNA sequences coding for the same CDR3. The CDR3 spells CASSPDRGQETQYF. In DNA form, the CDR3 reads TGTGCCAGCAGCCCAGACAGGGGCCAAGAGACCCAGTACTTC. J is TRBJ2-5 and V is TRBV11-2; 8 bases are a match to TRBD1. V shed 5 bases, J shed 1 base, and the junction held 3 bases outside the gene matches. This CDR3 is built from 14 residues. CDR1 is SGHAT and CDR2 is FQNNGV in the germline V gene.

The chain joins TRBV2 to TRBJ1-1; a weak D match, TRBD1 (6 bases). The V end lost 3 bases, the J end lost 9 bases, and 23 bases lay between the germline ends. CDR1 is SNHLY and CDR2 is FYNNEI in the germline V gene. The CDR3 has 16 amino acids. The CDR3 coding sequence is TGTGCCAGCAGTGATCGGGTCAGGGGCGAGAACAAAAAAGCTTTCTTT. This translates into CASSDRVRGENKKAFF.

J is TRBJ2-1 and V is TRBV7-2, with TRBD2 as a possible D gene (5 bases). Trimming cost V 0 bases and J 10 bases, with 10 bases left between them. The CDR3 consists of 13 residues. The V gene's germline CDR1 is SGHTA and CDR2 FQGNSA. This CDR3 reads CASSLADFSEQFF. Written as DNA, the CDR3 is TGTGCCAGCAGCTTAGCGGACTTTTCGGAGCAGTTCTTC.

The rearrangement uses TRBV6-1 and TRBJ2-1; D might be TRBD1 or TRBD2, each matching 5 bases. CDR1 is MNHNS and CDR2 is SASEGT in the germline V gene. V lost 1 base to trimming and J lost 9 bases, with 13 bases between them. The CDR3 covers 14 residues. The CDR3: CASSEDVRGREQFF. As DNA, the CDR3 is TGTGCCAGCAGTGAAGACGTAAGGGGACGTGAGCAGTTCTTC.

In this sample, this clone turned up once. For the CDR3, the DNA is TGTGCCATCAGTCAGGGGGCTGATTCACCCCTCCACTTT. It yields the protein CAISQGADSPLHF. The chain couples TRBV10-3 to TRBJ1-6, with 8 bases aligning to TRBD1. CDR1 is ENHRY and CDR2 is SYGVKD in the germline V gene. This CDR3 is 13 amino acids long. V was clipped by 5 bases and J by 8 bases; unmatched bases: 2.

The chain joins TRBV28 to TRBJ2-2; D uncertain. Germline V lookup: CDR1 MDHEN, CDR2 SYDVKM. The CDR3 runs 13 residues. Trimming removed 7 bases at V and 1 base at J, with 7 bases between. In DNA form, the CDR3 reads TGTGCCAGCATCTCGAGGAACACCGGGGAGCTGTTTTTT. It yields the protein CASISRNTGELFF.

This sequence joins TRBV28 and TRBJ2-3, with D maybe TRBD1 (6 bases). The CDR3 has 14 amino acids. Germline V gives CDR1 MDHEN, CDR2 SYDVKM. The V and J ends lost 7 bases and 4 bases respectively, with 15 bases between them. The DNA of the CDR3 is TGTGCCAGCAAAGGGGTTGGGGGCTCAGATACGCAGTATTTT. Protein sequence: CASKGVGGSDTQYF.

This clone was picked up a small number of times. This chain uses TRBV14 with TRBJ1-2, with TRBD1 matching 7 bases. Trimming took 5 bases from V and 10 from J; bases not matched to a gene: 4. CDR1 SGHDN and CDR2 FVKESK come from the germline V gene. The CDR3 runs to 11 residues. CDR3 sequence reads: CASSSGTVYTF. The DNA of the CDR3 is TGTGCCAGCAGCTCCGGGACAGTCTACACCTTC.

This rearrangement joins TRBV19 to TRBJ2-3, with 7 positions matching TRBD1. The CDR3 totals 16 residues. Trimming removed 4 bases from V and 0 bases from J; junction bases left unmatched: 7. Germline V gene lookup returns CDR1 LNHDA and CDR2 SQIVND (reference sequence). The CDR3 spells CASSTHRGGSTDTQYF. The CDR3 region has the DNA TGTGCCAGTAGTACCCACAGGGGTGGAAGCACAGATACGCAGTATTTT.

This clone was recorded once. The rearrangement links TRBV2 to TRBJ1-5; D is uncertain. V lost 2 bases, J lost 4 bases, and 3 bases lay in between. The CDR3 is 12 residues long. Germline loops: CDR1 SNHLY, CDR2 FYNNEI. Here the CDR3 reads CASSEQNQPQHF. CDR3 sequence (DNA): TGTGCCAGCAGTGAACAGAATCAGCCCCAGCATTTT. Complete variable domain (other parts from reference TRBV2 and TRBJ1-5): EPEVTQTPSHQVTQMGQEVILRCVPISNHLYFYWYRQILGQKVEFLVSFYNNEISEKSEIFDDQFSVERPDGSNFTLKIRSTKLEDSAMYFCASSEQNQPQHFGDGTRLSIL.

The chain has TRBV15 and TRBJ2-6; D gene ambiguous. V shed 0 bases and J shed 2 bases, with 8 bases lying between them. This CDR3 is built from 16 residues. The V gene's germline CDR1 is LNHNV and CDR2 YYDKDF (reference sequence). In DNA, the CDR3 is TGTGCCACCAGCAGAGATGCCCTCGCTGGGGCCAACGTCCTGACTTTC. It encodes CATSRDALAGANVLTF.

This sequence joins TRBV30 and TRBJ2-2; D remains ambiguous. The CDR3 extends over 15 amino acids. V lost 0 bases and J lost 1, with 9 bases in between. The germline V gene has CDR1 GTSNPN and CDR2 SVGIG (reference sequence). The CDR3 bases are TGTGCCTGGAGTGTTCAGAAGGGGAACACCGGGGAGCTGTTTTTT. Translated, it gives CAWSVQKGNTGELFF. Filled out from reference TRBV30 and TRBJ2-2, the complete variable domain reads SQTIHQWPATLVQPVGSPLSLECTVEGTSNPNLYWYRQAAGRGLQLLFYSVGIGQISSEVPQNLSASRPQDRQFILSSKKLLLSDSGFYLCAWSVQKGNTGELFFGEGSRLTVL.

V gene TRBV10-3 combines with J gene TRBJ2-3; 8 nucleotides align to TRBD2. This CDR3 region has 17 residues. The J segment lost 1 base and the V segment lost 5 bases, leaving 11 bases of the junction unmatched. Germline CDR1 and CDR2: ENHRY and SYGVKD. This CDR3 is CAISSHGGAIGTDTQYF. The DNA for the CDR3 is TGTGCCATCAGTTCCCACGGGGGGGCCATTGGCACAGATACGCAGTATTTT.